These 19 T cell receptor beta chains were all obtained from the same sample, sequenced in a study of identical twins. A single record per CDR3 protein comes from TCRdb applying MiXCR to the 5' RACE reads. The sample holds more than 1.5 million distinct CDR3 sequences, under 35% seen once. The sequenced sample was cord blood. These receptors were taken from a newborn girl in good health.

This clonotype was seen only a few times. In DNA, the CDR3 is TGCGCCAGTCAGATGACCGGGACAGGGGTCAATGAGCAGTTCTTC. The encoded protein is CASQMTGTGVNEQFF. J is TRBJ2-1 and V is TRBV5-1; TRBD1 agrees at 10 bases. The CDR3 is 15 residues long. Trimming removed 8 bases from V and 6 bases from J; junction bases left unmatched: 11. Germline assignment: CDR1 SGHRS and CDR2 YFSETQ.

With regard to this clonotype: One junction end does not reproduce the germline sequence, and a read error may be involved. This chain links TRBV20-1 with TRBJ2-2; perhaps TRBD1 as D (5 bases). The germline CDR1 and CDR2 sequences are DFQATT and SNEGSKA (reference sequence). CDR3 size: 13 residues. This chain's CDR3 is CSARSGNSGELFF. The CDR3, as DNA: TGCAGTGCTAGATCAGGGAACTCCGGGGAGCTGTTTTTT.

This clonotype was seen only a few times. This chain uses TRBV5-1 with TRBJ2-1, with 15 nucleotides matching TRBD2. CDR3 length: 15 residues. The germline gives CDR1 SGHRS, CDR2 YFSETQ. V gave up 3 bases and J gave up 9 bases; unmatched junction bases: 4. The CDR3 DNA sequence: TGCGCCAGCAGCTGGACTAGCGGGGGGGCCCTTGAGCAGTTCTTC. As protein: CASSWTSGGALEQFF.

This clonotype was counted ten times or more. The chain employs TRBV12-3 or TRBV12-4 and TRBJ2-7; a possible D gene is TRBD2 (5 bases). V lost 2 bases and J lost 3, with 8 bases in between. The length of the CDR3 is 13 residues. The CDR3, as DNA: TGTGCCAGCAGTTTACACCGGGACTACGAGCAGTACTTC. The encoded protein is CASSLHRDYEQYF.

This clonotype was picked up a small number of times. The chain is built from TRBV10-3 and TRBJ2-1, with 13 bases identical to TRBD2. The V and J ends lost 2 bases and 6 bases, in that order; junction bases with no gene match: 13. The V gene's germline CDR1 is ENHRY and CDR2 SYGVKD. The CDR3 spans 19 residues. Here the CDR3 DNA reads TGTGCCATCAGTGAGCCGCCCGGGACTAGCGGGAAAATGTCCAATGAGCAGTTCTTC. Residues: CAISEPPGTSGKMSNEQFF.

The chain has TRBV12-3 or TRBV12-4 and TRBJ1-6; D is undetermined. With 8 bases removed from V and 7 bases from J, the gap between germline ends came to 18 bases. The CDR3 is 15 amino acids. Here the CDR3 DNA reads TGTGCCAGCGGAACAGCTTCCTCGAGGAATTCACCCCTCCACTTT. It codes for CASGTASSRNSPLHF.

The chain employs TRBV21-1 and TRBJ1-3. TRBV21-1 is marked as a pseudogene. CDR3 length: 13 amino acids. CDR3: CASSKVGGNTIYF. The DNA for the CDR3 is TGTGCCAGCAGCAAAGTCGGGGGAAACACCATATATTTT.

This clonotype was seen ten or more times. This chain uses TRBV12-3 or TRBV12-4 with TRBJ2-7; D is perhaps TRBD2 (6 bases). The CDR3 totals 15 residues. Trimming cost V 4 bases and J 3 bases, with 16 bases left between them. The DNA of the CDR3 is TGTGCCAGCAGTTCGGGACTCGTATTAGGCTACGAGCAGTACTTC. Its protein product is CASSSGLVLGYEQYF.

This chain joins TRBV18 and TRBJ2-1, with 12 bases aligning to TRBD2. V lost 3 bases and J lost 10; bases outside the gene matches: 10. The CDR3 runs 16 residues. CDR1 and CDR2 (germline): KGHSH, LQKENI. CDR3 amino acids: CASSPPSSGGAREQFF. In DNA, the CDR3 is TGTGCCAGCTCACCTCCCTCTAGCGGGGGGGCGAGAGAGCAGTTCTTC.

The chain joins TRBV7-2 to TRBJ1-2; 7 nucleotides line up with TRBD1. Germline V gene lookup returns CDR1 SGHTA and CDR2 FQGNSA. V dropped 4 bases and J dropped 6; count of bases not matched to a gene: 8. CDR3 size: 14 residues. The CDR3 sequence: CASSSSQGLDGYTF. CDR3 DNA: TGTGCCAGCAGCTCCTCACAGGGGTTGGATGGCTACACCTTC.

This clonotype came up a few times. The chain links TRBV6-6 to TRBJ2-4; 8 bases align to TRBD2. V shed 1 base and J 7 bases; nucleotides not matched to a gene: 9. Germline V gives CDR1 MNHNY, CDR2 SVGAGI (reference sequence). This CDR3 is 16 amino acids long. Here the CDR3 DNA reads TGTGCCAGCAGTTACTACACCGGACTAGCTCTCAACATTCAGTACTTC. This encodes CASSYYTGLALNIQYF.

V gene TRBV7-2 combines with J gene TRBJ2-7; 8 bases are shared with TRBD2. The J call may be wrong; the DNA end is better matched by TRBJ2-5. Germline CDR1 SGHTA, CDR2 FQGNSA. This CDR3 spans 14 amino acids. The CDR3 sequence: CASSQTGGPETQYF. DNA for the CDR3: TGTGCCAGCAGCCAGACGGGGGGGCCGGAGACCCAGTACTTC.

The sample holds a few counts of this clonotype. The chain has TRBV7-2 and TRBJ2-5; 9 bases fit TRBD2. Judging by the DNA end, TRBJ2-7 fits better; the J call may be wrong. This CDR3 contains 15 residues. Germline V gene sequence: CDR1 SGHTA, CDR2 FQGNSA. CDR3 nucleotides: TGTGCCAGCAGCTTAGTCGCGGGAGGGCCCCACGAGCAGTACTTC. Protein product: CASSLVAGGPHEQYF.

A few counts support this clonotype. DNA for the CDR3: TGTGCCAGCAGTACCTTCTTGGGGGGAATCAGGTACTTC. Encoded protein: CASSTFLGGIRYF. The V and J genes are TRBV12-3 or TRBV12-4 and TRBJ2-7, with D possibly TRBD2 on 6 matching bases. V was trimmed by 5 bases and J by 12 bases, leaving 20 bases between them. CDR3 size: 13 residues.

This clonotype was counted many times. This chain joins TRBV12-3 or TRBV12-4 and TRBJ1-2, with D perhaps matching TRBD1 (5 bases). CDR3 length: 14 residues. With 6 bases removed from V and 2 bases from J, the gap between germline ends came to 13 bases. The CDR3, as DNA: TGTGCCAGCAGACAGAGCCGGGACAACTATGGCTACACCTTC. The encoded protein is CASRQSRDNYGYTF.

This clonotype was observed a handful of times. The rearrangement uses TRBV4-1 and TRBJ2-1; D gene ambiguous. The ends were cut back, 5 bases at V and 6 bases at J, with 8 bases in the middle. The CDR3 has 12 residues. Germline values: CDR1 MGHRA, CDR2 YSYEKL. The CDR3 here is CASSTVPNEQFF. CDR3 in DNA: TGCGCCAGCAGCACGGTCCCCAATGAGCAGTTCTTC.

The chain employs TRBV11-2 and TRBJ2-1; D is possibly TRBD1 (6 bases). Germline CDR1 SGHAT, CDR2 FQNNGV. Deletions cut 6 bases from V and 0 bases from J, with 15 bases between. The CDR3 runs 16 residues. The CDR3 reads CASRYFTGSSYNEQFF. CDR3 DNA: TGTGCCAGCAGGTACTTCACAGGGAGCTCCTACAATGAGCAGTTCTTC.

This clonotype was recorded a few times. The J gene is TRBJ1-6, the V gene TRBV14; D gene ambiguous. This CDR3 contains 14 residues. From germline, CDR1 is SGHDN and CDR2 FVKESK. V lost 0 bases and J lost 6, with 6 bases in between. The CDR3 protein is CASSQDPLNSPLHF. In DNA form, the CDR3 reads TGTGCCAGCAGCCAAGATCCTCTTAATTCACCCCTCCACTTT.

This chain's CDR3 is CATSQSGQGEYEQYF. The CDR3, as DNA: TGTGCCACCAGCCAATCAGGACAGGGAGAGTACGAGCAGTACTTC. The chain links TRBV15 to TRBJ2-7; 8 bases align to TRBD1. The length of the CDR3 is 15 residues. The V gene's germline CDR1 is LNHNV and CDR2 YYDKDF (reference sequence). V gave up 5 bases and J gave up 4 bases; unmatched junction bases: 10.